The 6 T cell receptor beta chains listed next were all sequenced from one sample in a study of glioma-infiltrating T cells. Using RNA template, CDR3s of TCR alpha and beta were amplified with iRepertoire arm-PCR. TCRdb analysed the multiplex PCR reads with MiXCR anew, one entry per CDR3 protein. The sample records about 130,000 distinct CDR3 sequences, 24% being singletons. Sequencing was done on a sample of glioma tissue, nonneoplastic brain tissue, or PBMCs (not recorded which). These TCRs come from a human donor with low-grade glioma or glioblastoma, undergoing nonglioma brain surgery, or in good health (not recorded which).

This chain uses TRBV5-1 with TRBJ1-4; weak D call: TRBD1 (6 bases). V gave up 0 bases and J gave up 8 bases, with 8 bases separating them. Germline V gene sequence: CDR1 SGHRS, CDR2 YFSETQ. CDR3 size: 13 residues. CDR3 loop: CASSLATGEKLFF. CDR3 DNA sequence: TGCGCCAGCAGCTTGGCCACAGGGGAAAAACTGTTTTTT.

The chain combines TRBV29-1 with TRBJ2-3; D may match TRBD1 or TRBD2 (5 bases each). This CDR3 contains 15 residues. The V gene lost 5 bases and the J gene lost 0 bases, with 15 bases spanning the gap. Germline assignment: CDR1 SQVTM and CDR2 ANQGSEA. The CDR3 nucleotides are TGCAGCGTTCCGAGGGGACGAACTAGCACAGATACGCAGTATTTT. This encodes CSVPRGRTSTDTQYF.

Only a few counts were recorded for this clonotype. The chain couples TRBV10-3 to TRBJ2-7; no firm D call. CDR3 length: 12 residues. Germline loops: CDR1 ENHRY, CDR2 SYGVKD. The ends were cut back, 2 bases at V and 3 bases at J, with 5 bases in the middle. The CDR3 DNA follows: TGTGCCATCAGTGAGCCGGGCTACGAGCAGTACGTC. Its protein product is CAISEPGYEQYV.

This clonotype was counted between two and nine times. The rearrangement links TRBV3-1 to TRBJ1-1; tentatively, D is TRBD1 (6 bases). The V gene lost 0 bases and the J gene lost 10 bases, with 12 bases spanning the gap. CDR1 and CDR2 (germline): LGHDT, YNNKEL (reference sequence). There are 13 residues in the CDR3. CDR3 coding DNA: TGTGCCAGCAGCCAAGAGTTGACAGGTGGAGCTTTCTTT. Translated: CASSQELTGGAFF.

V usage is TRBV19 and J usage is TRBJ1-5, with D possibly being TRBD1 (6 bases). Trimming removed 3 bases at V and 5 bases at J, with 14 bases between. CDR1 is LNHDA and CDR2 is SQIVND in the germline V gene (reference sequence). The CDR3 has 15 amino acids. For the CDR3, the DNA is TGTGCCAGTAGTATTAGGGGGTTAATATATCAGCCCCAGCATTTT. Amino acid sequence: CASSIRGLIYQPQHF.

V gene TRBV4-2 combines with J gene TRBJ1-2; maybe TRBD1 (5 bases). CDR3 size: 15 residues. The germline gives CDR1 LGHNA, CDR2 YNFKEQ. V was pared by 0 bases and J by 5 bases, with 13 bases between. DNA for the CDR3: TGTGCCAGCAGCCAAGATAAGGTCAGGGTTTATGGCTACACCTTC. Its protein product is CASSQDKVRVYGYTF.